Presented here are 19 T cell receptor beta chains from one specimen sequenced in a study of type 1 and type 2 diabetes patients. Amplification started from genomic DNA. Amplification of the beta chain CDR3 used 30 forward and 13 reverse multiplex primers. MiXCR was run by TCRdb on the multiplex PCR reads, yielding one entry per CDR3 protein. Of fewer than 300,000 distinct CDR3 sequences in the sample, approximately 45% were seen once. Sequences were obtained from peripheral blood mononuclear cells (PBMCs). The receptors originated from a man aged 18 to 30 with type 2 diabetes.

This clonotype occurred once. This chain joins TRBV27 and TRBJ1-1, with TRBD1 matching over 12 bases. J gave up 6 bases and V 6 bases, and 11 bases lay outside the gene matches. Looked up from germline, CDR1 is MNHEY and CDR2 is SMNVEV (reference sequence). There are 16 residues in the CDR3. The CDR3 protein is CASSPRDRGLGAEAFF. In DNA, the CDR3 is TGTGCCAGCAGCCCTCGGGACAGGGGGCTAGGGGCTGAAGCTTTCTTT.

The J gene is TRBJ1-4, the V gene TRBV7-2, with no clear D. The CDR3 contains 13 residues. CDR1 SGHTA and CDR2 FQGNSA come from the germline V gene. V was pared by 1 base and J by 7 bases, with 7 bases between. In nucleotides, the CDR3 is TGTGCCAGCAGCTTAGTGATAGCTGAAAAACTGTTTTTT. The encoded protein is CASSLVIAEKLFF.

This clonotype turned up a few times. V is TRBV20-1 and J is TRBJ2-1, with TRBD2 matching over 9 bases. This CDR3 region has 12 residues. Germline V CDR1 and CDR2: DFQATT, SNEGSKA (reference sequence). V was clipped by 6 bases and J by 9 bases; unmatched bases: 6. CDR3 sequence reads: CSALSGSIEQFF. The CDR3 DNA reads as TGCAGTGCCCTTAGCGGGAGCATTGAGCAGTTCTTC.

The chain recombines TRBV30 with TRBJ2-3, with D possibly TRBD1 on 5 matching bases. The CDR3 extends over 11 amino acids. V was pared by 5 bases and J by 3 bases, with 6 bases between. Germline assignment: CDR1 GTSNPN and CDR2 SVGIG (reference sequence). The CDR3 spells CAWGQTDTQYF. In DNA form, the CDR3 reads TGTGCCTGGGGACAAACAGATACGCAGTATTTT.

This clonotype appeared a few times. The chain combines TRBV25-1 with TRBJ2-1, with 9 bases fitting TRBD1. The CDR3 loop spans 16 amino acids. The germline V gene has CDR1 MGHDK and CDR2 SYGVNS. Trimming removed 3 bases from V and 3 bases from J; junction bases left unmatched: 6. The CDR3 spells CASSDPDRGGYNEQFF. The CDR3 DNA is TGTGCCAGCAGTGACCCAGACAGGGGGGGCTACAATGAGCAGTTCTTC.

This clonotype turned up a few times. This chain uses TRBV20-1 with TRBJ1-1, with 7 bases lining up with TRBD1. V was pared by 7 bases and J by 11 bases, with 10 bases of the junction left unmatched. The CDR3 contains 11 residues. Germline-derived CDR1 and CDR2 are DFQATT and SNEGSKA (reference sequence). The CDR3 sequence: CSVYLTGWAFF. The CDR3, as DNA: TGCAGTGTTTACCTGACAGGGTGGGCTTTCTTT.

The chain combines TRBV20-1 with TRBJ2-1; no firm D call. The CDR3 runs to 13 residues. The V end was cut by 5 bases, the J end by 1 base, with 9 bases between. Per the germline V gene, CDR1 is DFQATT and CDR2 is SNEGSKA (reference sequence). For the CDR3, the DNA is TGCAGTGCTCTCGACTCGTCCTACAATGAGCAGTTCTTC. Translating gives CSALDSSYNEQFF.

In the case of this clonotype: A much larger clone lies a single base off, so this may be a read error. The gene calls are TRBV10-3 and TRBJ2-7; the D gene is possibly TRBD2 (5 bases). The germline CDR1 and CDR2 sequences are ENHRY and SYGVKD. This CDR3 comprises 15 residues. The CDR3 sequence: CVISEEGLPSYEQYF. DNA for the CDR3: TGTGTCATCAGTGAGGAAGGACTGCCTTCCTACGAGCAGTACTTC.

The V gene is TRBV20-1, the J gene TRBJ2-7, with D unclear. This CDR3 spans 12 amino acids. Trimming left V 4 bases short and J 5 bases short, with 12 bases between. Looked up from germline, CDR1 is DFQATT and CDR2 is SNEGSKA (reference sequence). The CDR3 loop is CSANLFVDEQYF. The CDR3 DNA is TGCAGTGCTAACTTGTTCGTCGACGAGCAGTACTTC.

The CDR3 loop is CASSPAGTEISYTF. CDR3 in DNA: TGTGCCAGTAGTCCAGCCGGGACGGAGATTAGCTACACCTTC. The genes are TRBV19 and TRBJ1-2; D might be TRBD1 (5 bases). V was cut by 5 bases and J by 9 bases, with 19 bases left in between. This CDR3 contains 14 residues. Germline CDR1 is LNHDA and CDR2 is SQIVND (reference sequence).

A few counts support this clonotype. The chain carries TRBV7-3 and TRBJ2-1, with D possibly TRBD2 on 6 matching bases. The CDR3 runs 14 residues. Germline CDR1 SGHTA, CDR2 FQGTGA. The V end was cut by 3 bases, the J end by 4 bases, with 10 bases between. CDR3 sequence (DNA): TGTGCCAGCAGCTTTGCGGGGCCTTACAATGAGCAGTTCTTC. This gives the protein CASSFAGPYNEQFF.

The CDR3 protein is CASSLAGGYYEQYF. For the CDR3, the DNA is TGCGCCAGCAGCTTGGCTGGAGGGTACTACGAGCAGTACTTC. The V gene is TRBV5-1, the J gene TRBJ2-7, with D perhaps TRBD2 (6 bases). The CDR3 length is 14 residues. V lost 0 bases and J lost 3, with 10 bases in between. CDR1 and CDR2 (germline): SGHRS, YFSETQ.

This clonotype was seen ten or more times. The chain uses TRBV2 and TRBJ1-2; D is uncertain. In germline, CDR1 is SNHLY, CDR2 FYNNEI. The V and J ends lost 6 bases and 0 bases respectively, with 5 bases between them. This CDR3 has 12 residues. CDR3 residues: CASSFTNYGYTF. DNA of the CDR3: TGTGCCAGCAGCTTCACTAACTATGGCTACACCTTC.

This clonotype turned up a few times. The CDR3 region has the DNA TGCGCCAGCAGCTTGGGACACCGGGAGGGCTACACCTTC. Translated, it gives CASSLGHREGYTF. The rearrangement links TRBV5-1 to TRBJ1-2; D is uncertain. V lost 0 bases to trimming and J lost 8 bases, with 11 bases between them. The CDR3 extends over 13 amino acids. The germline V gene encodes CDR1 SGHRS and CDR2 YFSETQ.

The rearrangement joins TRBV9 to TRBJ2-1, with 9 bases identical to TRBD2. This CDR3 contains 16 residues. The germline gives CDR1 SGDLS, CDR2 YYNGEE. J gave up 4 bases and V 0 bases, and 5 bases lay outside the gene matches. The CDR3 reads CASSVGSSGVYNEQFF. The CDR3 DNA is TGTGCCAGCAGCGTAGGATCTAGCGGGGTATACAATGAGCAGTTCTTC.

V gene TRBV7-9 combines with J gene TRBJ1-1; D gene unclear. This CDR3 contains 17 residues. Per germline, CDR1 SEHNR and CDR2 FQNEAQ (reference sequence). Trimming left V 7 bases short and J 1 base short, with 22 bases between. In DNA form, the CDR3 reads TGTGCCAGCACCCTATTCCAAGTCCGAGTAGGGAACACTGAAGCTTTCTTT. Its translation: CASTLFQVRVGNTEAFF.

This clonotype was counted only a few times. The chain combines TRBV29-1 with TRBJ2-7; TRBD1 agrees at 7 bases. The CDR3 consists of 15 residues. CDR1 is SQVTM and CDR2 is ANQGSEA in the germline V gene. V was pared by 4 bases and J by 3 bases, with 12 bases of the junction left unmatched. The CDR3 is CSVASVGTAHYEQYF. The CDR3 DNA is TGCAGCGTTGCAAGCGTGGGGACAGCCCACTACGAGCAGTACTTC.

The chain employs TRBV2 and TRBJ1-1; a possible D gene is TRBD1 (5 bases). The CDR3 extends over 13 amino acids. V gave up 6 bases and J gave up 1 base, with 9 bases separating them. CDR1 and CDR2 (germline): SNHLY, FYNNEI. The CDR3 spells CASRRQGNTEAFF. The CDR3 DNA follows: TGTGCCAGCAGGCGGCAGGGGAACACTGAAGCTTTCTTT.

V gene TRBV7-2 combines with J gene TRBJ2-7, with D tentatively TRBD2 (5 bases). V was pared by 0 bases and J by 5 bases, with 14 bases between. The germline CDR1 and CDR2 sequences are SGHTA and FQGNSA. This CDR3 spans 15 amino acids. CDR3 sequence: CASSLASGYWNEQYF. The CDR3 region has the DNA TGTGCCAGCAGCTTAGCGTCGGGGTATTGGAACGAGCAGTACTTC.